The rows below give T cell receptor beta chains drawn from one sample of a study of Ad26.COV2.S vaccination and SARS-CoV-2 variants. Sequenced by immunoSEQ multiplex PCR; TCRdb stores in-frame clones only, minus some. The profile covers about 280,000 clones, with 80% to 90% appearing a single time and 3% to 4% taken by the ten largest. The specimen was peripheral blood, collected in a trial of Ad26.COV2.S vaccine versus placebo. The source of these receptors is a person aged 18-65 years who received the Ad26.COV2.S COVID-19 vaccine or a placebo. Each CDR3 is given with its conserved first and last residue. D genes are given only for firm matches. Some rows have no size entry. The others give once, few or many, or a class for an expanded clone.

d_call	j_call	clone_size	v_call	cdr3_nt	cdr3_aa
.	TRBJ2-5	.	TRBV30	TGTGCCTGGGGACCCCAAGAGACCCAGTACTTC	CAWGPQETQYF
.	TRBJ1-4	.	TRBV5-1	TGCGCCAGCAGCTTATACAGCCTTAAGGAAAAACTGTTTTTT	CASSLYSLKEKLFF
.	TRBJ2-2	.	TRBV25-1	TGTGCCAGCAGTGCATCCGTAGTGATCGGGGAGCTGTTTTTT	CASSASVVIGELFF
TRBD1	TRBJ1-1	.	TRBV4-1	TGCGCCAGCAGCCGACAGGCCTCAGGGGGCGAAGCTTTCTTT	CASSRQASGGEAFF
.	TRBJ2-7	.	TRBV16	TGTGCCAGCAGCGGTTGGGGTTTAGAAGAGGACGAGCAGTACTTC	CASSGWGLEEDEQYF
.	TRBJ1-2	once	TRBV6-5	TGTGCCAGCAAAGAGGGCGGAGGCTACACCTTC	CASKEGGGYTF
.	TRBJ1-1	.	TRBV6-5	TGTGCCAGCAGTTACCCGGCAGGAAATGAAGCTTTCTTT	CASSYPAGNEAFF
.	TRBJ1-3	.	TRBV5-1	TGCGCCAGCAGCTTGGCCAGGCAGGGTTCTGGAAACACCATATATTTT	CASSLARQGSGNTIYF
.	TRBJ2-3	.	TRBV18	TGTGCCAGCTCACCCGAACTAAGCACAGATACGCAGTATTTT	CASSPELSTDTQYF
.	TRBJ2-5	.	TRBV6-5	TGTGCCAGCAGCCCGTGGGGCGGCCTCCAAGAGACCCAGTACTTC	CASSPWGGLQETQYF
TRBD1	TRBJ2-1	.	TRBV28	TGTGCCAGCACCTTTCGGGACAGGGGGATAGGGGCTGACAATGAGCAGTTCTTC	CASTFRDRGIGADNEQFF
TRBD1	TRBJ1-2	.	TRBV6-5	TGTGCCAGCAGGACGGGACAGGGCCTCCGAGGCTACACCTTC	CASRTGQGLRGYTF
.	TRBJ2-4	.	TRBV5-5	TGTGCCAGCAGCACCGGGGCGGAGAAAAACATTCAGTACTTC	CASSTGAEKNIQYF
.	TRBJ1-5	.	TRBV28	TGTGCCAGCACCCTGGGTTATCAGCCCCAGCATTTT	CASTLGYQPQHF
.	TRBJ2-3	.	TRBV4-1	TGCGCCAGCGCCCCAGAGGGGGACCCCCGAGATACGCAGTATTTT	CASAPEGDPRDTQYF
.	TRBJ1-1	.	TRBV6-4	TGTGCCAGCAGTGAAGTAGAAGGCACTGAAGCTTTCTTT	CASSEVEGTEAFF
.	TRBJ1-1	once	TRBV6-2/TRBV6-3	TGTGCCAGCAGTTACTCCGATGCGACTGAAGCTTTCTTT	CASSYSDATEAFF
.	TRBJ1-2	once	TRBV13	TGTGCCAGCTTTAAATTCGGAATATCGGGCACTAACTATGGCTACACCTTC	CASFKFGISGTNYGYTF
.	TRBJ1-2	.	TRBV5-1	TGCGCCAGCAGCTTGGCGCAGGCTTCTCTCGGCTACACCTTC	CASSLAQASLGYTF
TRBD1	TRBJ1-2	.	TRBV12-3/TRBV12-4	TGTGCCAGCAGTTTCGTCAGGGGGCATGGCTACACCTTC	CASSFVRGHGYTF